This passage covers 26 T cell receptor beta chains from one sample sequenced in a study of blood T cell repertoires in COVID-19. The repertoire was sequenced with immunoSEQ multiplex PCR; TCRdb's copy has only in-frame clones and lacks some. Here the sample spans about 160,000 clones, roughly 88% being singletons. The source material was peripheral blood. These receptors all come from a woman of 80 years or more with active or convalescent COVID-19.

This chain connects TRBV6-2 or TRBV6-3 to TRBJ1-1; weak D call: TRBD1 (5 bases). This CDR3 is 13 amino acids long. V was shortened by 2 bases and J by 6 bases, with 10 bases between the two germline ends. The germline gives CDR1 MNHEY, CDR2 SVGEGT. DNA of the CDR3: TGTGCCAGCAGTTACCTGCCAGGGTCTGAAGCTTTCTTT. Amino acid sequence: CASSYLPGSEAFF.

The V call is TRBV29-1, the J call TRBJ1-1; D possibly corresponds to TRBD1 (6 bases). This CDR3 has 14 residues. V shed 1 base and J shed 5 bases, with 14 bases lying between them. CDR1 and CDR2 (germline): SQVTM, ANQGSEA. The CDR3 spells CSVEGVRRGTEAFF. CDR3 sequence (DNA): TGCAGCGTTGAAGGGGTACGAAGGGGGACTGAAGCTTTCTTT.

CDR3 in amino acids: CASRPPGREDFF. CDR3 DNA: TGTGCCAGCAGACCCCCCGGGAGGGAGGATTTCTTT. The rearrangement uses TRBV12-3 or TRBV12-4 and TRBJ1-1, with unresolved D. The V gene lost 6 bases and the J gene lost 13 bases, with 18 bases spanning the gap. This CDR3 has 12 residues.

The chain combines TRBV11-2 with TRBJ1-1, with D possibly being TRBD1 (5 bases). Germline loops: CDR1 SGHAT, CDR2 FQNNGV. The CDR3 loop spans 13 amino acids. The V end lost 0 bases, the J end lost 11 bases, and 13 bases lay between the germline ends. The CDR3 DNA reads as TGTGCCAGCAGCTTAGATGGTAGGGGATCGGCTTTCTTT. Its translation is CASSLDGRGSAFF.

The genes are TRBV5-4 and TRBJ1-2, with D maybe TRBD1 (6 bases). The V end lost 2 bases, the J end lost 4 bases, and 15 bases lay between the germline ends. The germline V gene encodes CDR1 SGHNT and CDR2 YYREEE (reference sequence). The CDR3 sequence is 15 residues long. CDR3 residues: CASSFIRTEGYGYTF. In nucleotides, the CDR3 is TGTGCCAGCAGCTTTATAAGGACAGAGGGCTATGGCTACACCTTC. The variable domain in full, completed from reference TRBV5-4 and TRBJ1-2, reads ETGVTQSPTHLIKTRGQQVTLRCSSQSGHNTVSWYQQALGQGPQFIFQYYREEENGRGNFPPRFSGLQFPNYSSELNVNALELDDSALYLCASSFIRTEGYGYTFGSGTRLTVV.

The chain joins TRBV5-4 to TRBJ1-1; 7 nucleotides align to TRBD1. Germline V lookup: CDR1 SGHNT, CDR2 YYREEE (reference sequence). This CDR3 region has 14 residues. The V and J ends lost 3 bases and 4 bases, in that order; junction bases with no gene match: 6. This chain's CDR3 is CASSSDQGGTEAFF. The DNA for the CDR3 is TGTGCCAGCAGCTCGGACCAGGGGGGCACTGAAGCTTTCTTT.

This clone was seen only once. The V gene is TRBV4-3, the J gene TRBJ2-1; D is perhaps TRBD2 (6 bases). V lost 5 bases and J 4 bases, leaving 18 bases between the germline ends. CDR3 size: 16 residues. Germline-derived CDR1 and CDR2 are LGHNA and YSLEER. The chain's CDR3 is CASSYPRAGYYNEQFF. The CDR3 DNA follows: TGCGCCAGCAGCTACCCACGGGCGGGGTATTACAATGAGCAGTTCTTC.

The rearrangement joins TRBV7-2 to TRBJ1-2; 7 bases fit TRBD1. CDR1 and CDR2 from the germline V gene are SGHTA and FQGNSA. This CDR3 has 13 residues. The J segment lost 10 bases and the V segment lost 1 base, leaving 6 bases of the junction unmatched. The CDR3 nucleotides read TGTGCCAGCAGCTTAGGACAGGGAATGGACTACACCTTC. This translates into CASSLGQGMDYTF.

The chain uses TRBV7-2 and TRBJ2-5; weak D call: TRBD2 (7 bases). Germline values: CDR1 SGHTA, CDR2 FQGNSA. Trimming removed 5 bases at V and 6 bases at J, with 16 bases between. The CDR3 is 14 amino acids. The CDR3 loop is CASSPSGQLKTQYF. Written as DNA, the CDR3 is TGTGCCAGCAGCCCTAGCGGACAGCTAAAGACCCAGTACTTC.

This clone was seen a handful of times. This chain links TRBV5-8 with TRBJ1-3, with 8 bases identical to TRBD1. This CDR3 spans 15 amino acids. V gave up 5 bases and J gave up 2 bases; unmatched junction bases: 6. The V gene's germline CDR1 is SGHTS and CDR2 YDEGEE. CDR3 coding DNA: TGTGCCAGCAGTCAAGGACAGGGCCCTGGAAACACCATATATTTT. It specifies CASSQGQGPGNTIYF.

This clone was seen only once. The V and J genes are TRBV7-9 and TRBJ2-2; D not certain. This CDR3 comprises 14 residues. Looked up from germline, CDR1 is SEHNR and CDR2 is FQNEAQ (reference sequence). Trimming shortened V by 2 bases and J by 4 bases, and 8 bases separated the two germline ends. In DNA, the CDR3 is TGTGCCAGCAGCTTATCTCGGAGCACCGGGGAGCTGTTTTTT. Protein: CASSLSRSTGELFF.

This sequence joins TRBV6-2 or TRBV6-3 and TRBJ2-7; TRBD1 matches 10 bases. The germline gives CDR1 MNHEY, CDR2 SVGEGT. The CDR3 extends over 14 amino acids. With V trimmed by 6 bases and J by 9 bases, 11 bases remained unmatched. CDR3 region: CASSPGTGERGQYF. For the CDR3, the DNA is TGTGCCAGCAGCCCCGGGACAGGGGAAAGGGGGCAGTACTTC.

The chain joins TRBV18 to TRBJ2-7, with a tentative D call TRBD1 (6 bases). CDR1 and CDR2 from the germline V gene are KGHSH and LQKENI. V lost 4 bases, J lost 0 bases, and 13 bases lay in between. This CDR3 is built from 15 residues. The DNA for the CDR3 is TGTGCCAGCTCACTTATAGCGACAGGCTCCTACGAGCAGTACTTC. Translating gives CASSLIATGSYEQYF.

Only a few counts were recorded for this clone. DNA for the CDR3: TGTGCCAGCAGAAACGGAGGAGGGAATGGCTACACCTTC. Translated, it gives CASRNGGGNGYTF. The J gene is TRBJ1-2, the V gene TRBV6-5; D is undetermined. V lost 6 bases, J lost 6 bases, and 14 bases lay in between. This CDR3 contains 13 residues. CDR1 MNHEY and CDR2 SVGAGI come from the germline V gene.

A few counts support this clone. The chain uses TRBV4-1 and TRBJ2-1; 10 bases are a match to TRBD1. V trimming: 6 bases; J trimming: 0 bases; junction bases outside the gene matches: 8. The CDR3 covers 17 residues. Germline V CDR1 and CDR2: MGHRA, YSYEKL. The CDR3 nucleotides are TGCGCCAGCAGTCCAAGACAGGGGGCGAGCTCCTACAATGAGCAGTTCTTC. As protein: CASSPRQGASSYNEQFF.

This clone was detected once. The chain uses TRBV7-8 and TRBJ1-6, with D possibly matching TRBD1 (6 bases). Germline V gene lookup returns CDR1 SGHVS and CDR2 FQNEAQ. The CDR3 extends over 17 amino acids. Deletions cut 5 bases from V and 3 bases from J, with 17 bases between. The CDR3 loop is CASSALRGSGYNSPLHF. CDR3 sequence (DNA): TGTGCCAGCAGCGCGCTTAGGGGGTCTGGCTATAATTCACCCCTCCACTTT. Complete variable domain (other parts from reference TRBV7-8 and TRBJ1-6): GAGVSQSPRYKVAKRGQDVALRCDPISGHVSLFWYQQALGQGPEFLTYFQNEAQLDKSGLPSDRFFAERPEGSVSTLKIQRTQQEDSAVYLCASSALRGSGYNSPLHFGNGTRLTVT.

This rearrangement joins TRBV3-1 (or the pseudogene TRBV3-2) to TRBJ1-6, with D perhaps matching TRBD1 (6 bases). V was pared by 0 bases and J by 7 bases, with 13 bases between. The CDR3 extends over 16 amino acids. Looked up from germline, CDR1 is LGHDT and CDR2 is YNNKEL (reference sequence). The CDR3 is CASSQEGAGANSPLHF. CDR3 bases: TGTGCCAGCAGCCAAGAAGGCGCAGGGGCAAATTCACCCCTCCACTTT.

This clone has only a few counts. The chain is built from TRBV2 and TRBJ1-4; possible D gene TRBD1, 6 bases. The CDR3 consists of 13 residues. The germline V gene encodes CDR1 SNHLY and CDR2 FYNNEI. Trimming removed 2 bases at V and 10 bases at J, with 11 bases between. The CDR3 reads CASSEKGGGKLFF. For the CDR3, the DNA is TGTGCCAGCAGTGAAAAAGGGGGGGGAAAACTGTTTTTT.

V is TRBV18 and J is TRBJ1-1; the D gene is possibly TRBD1 (5 bases). Between the trimmed V and J ends, which lost 6 bases and 0 bases, there was a span of 14 bases. This CDR3 is built from 15 residues. Germline-derived CDR1 and CDR2 are KGHSH and LQKENI. CDR3 nucleotides: TGTGCCAGCTCTCGACCGGGGGGGATGAACACTGAAGCTTTCTTT. This sequence encodes CASSRPGGMNTEAFF.

In its sample, this clone was seen once. The chain joins TRBV5-8 to TRBJ1-6; no clear D gene. There are 13 residues in the CDR3. Germline V gene data show CDR1 as SGHTS and CDR2 as YDEGEE. Trimming took 2 bases from V and 7 from J, leaving 7 bases between them. CDR3 loop: CASSLEVNSPLHF. In DNA, the CDR3 is TGTGCCAGCAGCTTAGAGGTCAATTCACCCCTCCACTTT.

In nucleotides, the CDR3 is TGTGCCAGCAGTTACGTTCAGGGGTCTGGGGCCAACGTCCTGACTTTC. Translated, it gives CASSYVQGSGANVLTF. This chain connects TRBV6-2 or TRBV6-3 to TRBJ2-6, with D possibly matching TRBD1 (6 bases). The germline V gene has CDR1 MNHEY and CDR2 SVGEGT. CDR3 length: 16 amino acids. V was cut by 2 bases and J by 1 base, with 9 bases left in between.

The chain is built from TRBV10-2 and TRBJ1-5; 8 bases agree with TRBD1. V was clipped by 3 bases and J by 2 bases; unmatched bases: 3. CDR3 length: 15 residues. The V gene's germline CDR1 is WSHSY and CDR2 SAAADI. The CDR3 DNA follows: TGCGCCAGCAGTGATCCGGGACAGGGCAATCAGCCCCAGCATTTT. This sequence encodes CASSDPGQGNQPQHF.

The V and J genes are TRBV7-8 and TRBJ2-7; tentatively, D is TRBD2 (7 bases). Germline values: CDR1 SGHVS, CDR2 FQNEAQ. Trimming removed 1 base at V and 0 bases at J, with 31 bases between. The CDR3 totals 22 residues. The CDR3 sequence is CASSLGVWGGRIRQENSYEQYF. CDR3 nucleotides: TGTGCCAGCAGCTTAGGAGTGTGGGGGGGGCGTATCCGCCAGGAGAACTCCTACGAGCAGTACTTC.

The chain recombines TRBV6-2 or TRBV6-3 with TRBJ2-3, with D uncertain. This CDR3 region has 13 residues. The germline V gene encodes CDR1 MNHEY and CDR2 SVGEGT. The V gene lost 0 bases and the J gene lost 10 bases, with 11 bases spanning the gap. The CDR3 DNA follows: TGTGCCAGCAGTTACTCGAGACTTTTTGCGCAGTATTTT. Protein: CASSYSRLFAQYF.

This sequence joins TRBV24-1 and TRBJ2-5; 8 positions agree with TRBD1. Germline values: CDR1 KGHDR, CDR2 SFDVKD. The CDR3 spans 13 residues. Unmatched junction bases numbered 0, after V lost 2 bases and J lost 5 bases. The CDR3 region is CATSDWTGETQYF. The CDR3 bases are TGTGCCACCAGTGATTGGACAGGGGAGACCCAGTACTTC.

The chain is built from TRBV18 and TRBJ2-5, with D maybe TRBD2 (5 bases). V was shortened by 4 bases and J by 2 bases, with 14 bases between the two germline ends. The CDR3 has 15 amino acids. From germline, CDR1 is KGHSH and CDR2 LQKENI. The CDR3 spells CASSHMDGIQETQYF. The DNA for the CDR3 is TGTGCCAGCTCACATATGGACGGGATTCAAGAGACCCAGTACTTC.